The 23 T cell receptor beta chains listed next were all sequenced from one sample in a study of T-cell reconstitution after alpha-beta-depleted transplantation in children. During its preparation, the TCRbeta library received unique molecular identifiers. TCRdb called the PCR reads again in MiXCR, with one record for every CDR3 protein. This sample has 200,000 to 250,000 distinct CDR3 sequences, with roughly 10% found just once. Sample: PBMCs, taken before TCRalphabeta/CD19-depleted stem cell transplant. Every receptor here comes from a child less than two years old with acute myeloid leukemia, due to receive a stem cell transplant.

Concerning this clonotype: It may be a read error: a sequence one base away is much more abundant. The chain joins TRBV12-3 or TRBV12-4 to TRBJ2-7, with D maybe TRBD2 (6 bases). The CDR3 is 13 residues long. V shed 7 bases and J shed 6 bases, with 16 bases lying between them. The CDR3 region is CASNLRRAGEQYF. The CDR3 region has the DNA TGTGCCAGCAACCTGAGGAGGGCGGGCGAGCAGTACTTC.

This clonotype occurred many times. The V call is TRBV20-1, the J call TRBJ1-5; possibly TRBD1 for D (6 bases). CDR3 length equals 17 residues. CDR1 DFQATT and CDR2 SNEGSKA come from the germline V gene (reference sequence). Trimming left V 1 base short and J 3 bases short, with 19 bases between. CDR3 loop: CSARVQYRAANNQPQHF. The CDR3 nucleotides read TGCAGTGCTAGAGTGCAATACAGGGCCGCAAACAATCAGCCCCAGCATTTT.

The table lists this clonotype with many counts. V usage is TRBV7-8 and J usage is TRBJ2-3, with TRBD2 matching over 8 bases. The CDR3 is 18 amino acids. Trimming cost V 4 bases and J 2 bases; bases outside gene matches: 14. The germline gives CDR1 SGHVS, CDR2 FQNEAQ. The CDR3 here is CASSSDPISGIHTDTQYF. CDR3 bases: TGTGCCAGCAGCTCTGACCCCATTAGCGGGATACACACAGATACGCAGTATTTT.

This clonotype was seen many times. J is TRBJ2-5 and V is TRBV5-1; tentative D call: TRBD1 (5 bases). The CDR3 covers 14 residues. CDR1 and CDR2 from the germline V gene are SGHRS and YFSETQ. Trimming left V 2 bases short and J 5 bases short, with 13 bases between. The CDR3 coding sequence is TGCGCCAGCAGCTTATTTCCAGGGTGGGAGACCCAGTACTTC. It yields the protein CASSLFPGWETQYF.

This clonotype has just a few counts. CDR3 in amino acids: CASGPGGGANEQFF. In DNA, the CDR3 is TGTGCTAGTGGCCCGGGCGGGGGGGCGAATGAGCAGTTCTTC. The rearrangement links TRBV12-5 to TRBJ2-1, with 9 bases identical to TRBD2. The trim removed 6 bases at V and 7 bases at J, leaving 7 bases unmatched. The CDR3 runs 14 residues. Germline CDR1 reads LGHNT; CDR2 reads FRNRAP.

This clonotype showed up many times. The chain recombines TRBV7-9 with TRBJ1-2, with 10 bases aligning to TRBD1. The CDR3 contains 14 residues. Trimming at V came to 5 bases and at J to 6 bases, leaving 6 bases not matched to a gene. CDR1 and CDR2 (germline): SEHNR, FQNEAQ (reference sequence). CDR3: CASSTTGGLDGYTF. The CDR3 nucleotides read TGTGCCAGCAGCACGACAGGGGGCTTGGATGGCTACACCTTC.

In its sample, this clonotype was seen many times. The CDR3 DNA sequence: TGTGCCAGCAGCTTAGACGGCGGGAGATACAATGAGCAGTTCTTC. Protein product: CASSLDGGRYNEQFF. The genes are TRBV7-7 and TRBJ2-1, with TRBD2 matching 7 bases. The length of the CDR3 is 15 residues. The junction had 4 bases not matched to a gene; V was cut back by 1 base and J by 4 bases. Germline V gene sequence: CDR1 SSHAT, CDR2 FNYEAQ (reference sequence).

The chain has TRBV30 and TRBJ1-1; D gene unclear. Trimming took 1 base from V and 2 from J, leaving 14 bases between them. Germline-derived CDR1 and CDR2 are GTSNPN and SVGIG (reference sequence). This CDR3 region has 15 residues. CDR3 DNA: TGTGCCTGGAGTGCTCCGGATCTCTCAAACACTGAAGCTTTCTTT. As protein: CAWSAPDLSNTEAFF.

This clonotype was counted at least ten times. The rearrangement uses TRBV20-1 and TRBJ1-1; 9 bases agree with TRBD1. Germline CDR1 and CDR2: DFQATT and SNEGSKA (reference sequence). J gave up 0 bases and V 6 bases, and 8 bases lay outside the gene matches. The CDR3 has 15 amino acids. As DNA, the CDR3 is TGCAGTGCCCGTCGACAGGGGGTCATGAACACTGAAGCTTTCTTT. Protein sequence: CSARRQGVMNTEAFF.

This clonotype was detected many times. V is TRBV12-3 or TRBV12-4 and J is TRBJ2-2; D is unresolved. The CDR3 has 15 amino acids. V was clipped by 3 bases and J by 0 bases, with 8 bases between them. The CDR3 bases are TGTGCCAGCAGTTTGCATGGCGCGAACACCGGGGAGCTGTTTTTT. Translation: CASSLHGANTGELFF.

This clonotype was counted only a few times. J is TRBJ2-3 and V is TRBV10-3; D may be TRBD2 (6 bases). The ends were cut back, 2 bases at V and 2 bases at J, with 8 bases in the middle. CDR3 size: 14 residues. The V gene's germline CDR1 is ENHRY and CDR2 SYGVKD. CDR3 region: CAISEASVTDTQYF. The CDR3 DNA reads TGTGCCATCAGTGAGGCTAGCGTCACAGATACGCAGTATTTT.

The DNA of the CDR3 is TGTGCCAGCAGCTCCCGGACTAGCGGGAGTAACAATGAGCAGTTCTTC. The encoded protein is CASSSRTSGSNNEQFF. V usage is TRBV7-6 and J usage is TRBJ2-1, with 13 bases identical to TRBD2. Germline loops: CDR1 SGHVS, CDR2 FNYEAQ. V was pared by 4 bases and J by 5 bases, with 5 bases of the junction left unmatched. The CDR3 sequence is 16 residues long.

The chain employs TRBV11-1 and TRBJ2-3; 7 nucleotides line up with TRBD1. The CDR3 contains 16 residues. The junction had 11 bases not matched to a gene; V was cut back by 6 bases and J by 2 bases. CDR1 and CDR2 from the germline V gene are SGHAT and FQDESV (reference sequence). As DNA, the CDR3 is TGTGCCAGCAGACGAAATGGGGACAGCTACACAGATACGCAGTATTTT. It codes for CASRRNGDSYTDTQYF.

This clonotype was seen repeatedly, ten times or more. The CDR3 DNA follows: TGTGCCAGCAGCCCGGCCACAATGTACAATAGCAATCAGCCCCAGCATTTT. It encodes CASSPATMYNSNQPQHF. The gene calls are TRBV7-2 and TRBJ1-5; D call uncertain. The CDR3 is made up of 17 amino acids. Germline CDR1 SGHTA, CDR2 FQGNSA. Trimming shortened V by 5 bases and J by 0 bases, and 17 bases separated the two germline ends.

The DNA of the CDR3 is TGCAGTCCCGGGAGGGACGATGACTACACCTTC. Translated: CSPGRDDDYTF. The rearrangement links TRBV20-1 to TRBJ1-2; the D gene is possibly TRBD1 (5 bases). This CDR3 region has 11 residues. Per germline, CDR1 DFQATT and CDR2 SNEGSKA (reference sequence). The ends were cut back, 8 bases at V and 10 bases at J, with 17 bases in the middle.

At least ten counts were recorded for this clonotype. The chain combines TRBV6-5 with TRBJ2-7; a possible D gene is TRBD1 (6 bases). The CDR3 consists of 14 residues. CDR1 is MNHEY, CDR2 SVGAGI, per germline. V gave up 2 bases and J gave up 1 base, with 9 bases separating them. CDR3 sequence (DNA): TGTGCCAGCAGTTACCGGGACACATCCTACGAGCAGTACTTC. It yields the protein CASSYRDTSYEQYF.

This clonotype occurred many times. J is TRBJ1-2 and V is TRBV20-1, with D perhaps matching TRBD1 (5 bases). Trimming took off 0 bases at V and 6 bases at J, with 8 bases between the two ends. CDR1 and CDR2 from the germline V gene are DFQATT and SNEGSKA (reference sequence). CDR3 length: 12 amino acids. The CDR3 DNA reads as TGCAGTGCTAGAGAGACGGGGCATGGCTACACCTTC. Amino acids: CSARETGHGYTF.

The V gene is TRBV20-1, the J gene TRBJ2-1; 10 bases agree with TRBD2. The CDR3 is 15 residues long. J was trimmed by 7 bases and V by 0 bases; bases with no gene match: 6. In germline, CDR1 is DFQATT, CDR2 SNEGSKA (reference sequence). The CDR3 region is CSARDPSGSLNEQFF. The CDR3 DNA reads as TGCAGTGCTAGAGATCCTAGCGGGAGTTTAAATGAGCAGTTCTTC.

The sample holds many counts of this clonotype. J is TRBJ2-7 and V is TRBV7-2, with D hard to call. V was shortened by 1 base and J by 4 bases, with 8 bases between the two germline ends. Germline loops: CDR1 SGHTA, CDR2 FQGNSA. The CDR3 totals 13 residues. DNA of the CDR3: TGTGCCAGCAGCTTAGTGGAACGATACGAGCAGTACTTC. Translated, it gives CASSLVERYEQYF.

This clonotype was recorded many times. The CDR3 coding sequence is TGCGCCAGCAGCAAGGACAGAGGAGCCCAGACCCAGTACTTC. Its protein product is CASSKDRGAQTQYF. V usage is TRBV5-1 and J usage is TRBJ2-5, with D tentatively TRBD1 (6 bases). Germline loops: CDR1 SGHRS, CDR2 YFSETQ. The CDR3 has 14 residues. V shed 4 bases and J shed 6 bases, with 16 bases lying between them.

The rearrangement links TRBV20-1 to TRBJ1-2, with TRBD1 identical over 10 bases. V was pared by 3 bases and J by 7 bases, with 2 bases of the junction left unmatched. In germline, CDR1 is DFQATT, CDR2 SNEGSKA (reference sequence). The CDR3 loop spans 12 amino acids. The CDR3 DNA sequence: TGCAGTGCTAGCCGGGACAGGGGTGGCTACACCTTC. Translated, it gives CSASRDRGGYTF.

There are many counts of this clonotype. V usage is TRBV20-1 and J usage is TRBJ2-7; 8 bases fit TRBD1. V was clipped by 0 bases and J by 2 bases; unmatched bases: 6. Germline lookup yields CDR1 DFQATT and CDR2 SNEGSKA (reference sequence). There are 15 residues in the CDR3. CDR3 sequence: CSARDGDRGAYEQYF. The CDR3, as DNA: TGCAGTGCTAGAGACGGAGACAGGGGCGCCTACGAGCAGTACTTC.

This clonotype has ten or more counts. The V call is TRBV5-8, the J call TRBJ2-3, with TRBD1 matching over 7 bases. CDR3 length: 12 residues. Germline V gene sequence: CDR1 SGHTS, CDR2 YDEGEE. After removal of 6 bases from V and 3 bases from J, the junction contained 1 base not matched to a gene. The CDR3 reads CASTRGTDTQYF. Written as DNA, the CDR3 is TGTGCCAGCACCAGGGGGACAGATACGCAGTATTTT.